This TCR beta chain was found in a study of TIL therapy for anti-PD-1-resistant metastatic lung cancer. Overall study context: Half of patients were current or former smokers. Whole-study findings and limits: Compared with baseline intratumoral T cells, expanded TIL cultures were more clonal and less diverse (roughly 6.3% vs 31%). The cohort had more treatment-naive, never-smoker and oncogene-addicted patients than typical.

On this clone itself: As yet, its antigen is unknown.

Sequencing used immunoSEQ v3. Each library reached some 2 million read pairs, or roughly 4.5-6 million at deep level. The method was immunoSEQ multiplex PCR; TCRdb's version includes in-frame clones alone and lacks a portion of them. The sample lists around 26,000 clones; approximately 63% were seen once. This CDR3 has 15 amino acids. The germline V gene encodes CDR1 SGHTA and CDR2 FQGNSA. This sample's time point: pre-treatment sample, taken before nivolumab and TIL therapy. Tumor tissue came from excised metastases, mostly pleural nodules or supraclavicular lymph nodes. This receptor was identified in a woman between 25 and 80 years old with non-small cell lung cancer. The material was tumor tissue, obtained at baseline. The chain combines TRBV7-2 with TRBJ2-5, with 7 bases matching TRBD1. The end of the DNA aligns better with TRBJ2-7, so the J call may be wrong. CDR3 loop: CASSAPGTVPYEQYF. The CDR3 DNA sequence: TGTGCCAGCAGCGCCCCCGGGACAGTCCCCTACGAGCAGTACTTC.